Listed below are T cell receptor beta chains from one sample, sequenced in a study of T cell changes during pregnancy in multiple sclerosis. Method: immunoSEQ multiplex PCR; TCRdb's copy keeps in-frame clones and lacks some. Of about 40,000 clones in the sample, roughly nine tenths were seen once. The material was CD4+ T cells from peripheral blood mononuclear cells, obtained before pregnancy. The receptor source for this set is a female donor with multiple sclerosis, enrolled in a pregnancy study. Both conserved end residues are part of each CDR3. Fields, in order: V gene, D gene, J gene, CDR3 length, CDR3 protein. D genes are given only for firm matches.

TRBV5-4	NA	TRBJ2-1	14	CASSFPSAYNEQFF
TRBV6-5	TRBD1	TRBJ1-6	16	CASSSIRTGGQTPLHF
TRBV6-1	TRBD2	TRBJ2-3	17	CASSEFGTTIPTDTQYF
TRBV13	NA	TRBJ2-1	18	CASSSAKGRFLSYNEQFF
TRBV7-9	TRBD1	TRBJ1-1	14	CASSPDRGFTEAFF
TRBV10-3	TRBD1	TRBJ2-4	13	CAISPGQKGIQYF
TRBV9	TRBD1	TRBJ2-1	15	CASSEDRSSYNEQFF
TRBV5-1	NA	TRBJ1-1	15	CASSWRQSMNTEAFF
TRBV7-8	TRBD1	TRBJ1-2	14	CASSAGTGAYGYTF
TRBV11-2	NA	TRBJ2-7	19	CASSFPRRHSAGPSYEQYF
TRBV9	NA	TRBJ1-5	14	CASSVGVSGEPQHF
TRBV29-1	NA	TRBJ1-2	12	CSGLDGRGGYTF
TRBV10-3	TRBD2	TRBJ2-2	17	CAISDSSGRAGTGELFF
TRBV7-9	TRBD2	TRBJ2-1	18	CASSLASGVSPAFNEQFF
TRBV4-2	TRBD2	TRBJ2-3	20	CASSQEWSAGGPPHTDTQYF
TRBV2	NA	TRBJ2-5	14	CASTQNNIGKTQYF
TRBV27	NA	TRBJ2-7	15	CASSSPGQLSYEQYF
TRBV9	NA	TRBJ2-7	13	CASSITQGYEQYF
TRBV5-4	NA	TRBJ1-3	16	CASSNSTGRSGNTIYF
TRBV4-2	NA	TRBJ2-1	15	CASSQGEVPYNEQFF
TRBV28	TRBD2	TRBJ2-3	14	CASSIPSGADTQYF
TRBV5-1	TRBD1	TRBJ1-5	15	CASSLSGGAEQPQHF
TRBV9	NA	TRBJ2-1	14	CASSTRDTYNEQFF
TRBV5-1	TRBD2	TRBJ2-1	15	CASSLGLAGAAEQFF
TRBV4-1	NA	TRBJ1-2	14	CASSQEGAGYGYTF
TRBV14	NA	TRBJ1-4	12	CASSQDHRKLFF
TRBV14	NA	TRBJ2-5	14	CASSQDRGQETQYF
TRBV27	TRBD1	TRBJ2-1	22	CASSFPGTGGFSGAGSYNEQFF
TRBV5-4	NA	TRBJ2-6	17	CASSLARGNSGANVLTF
TRBV18	NA	TRBJ1-5	14	CASSPLGGVNPQHF
TRBV28	NA	TRBJ1-2	12	CASSPPGFSYTF
TRBV29-1	TRBD1	TRBJ2-1	14	CSVESGTGGYEQFF
TRBV19	NA	TRBJ2-7	17	CASSQQVRLGSSYEQYF
TRBV5-1	NA	TRBJ2-7	11	CASSGRYEQYF
TRBV29-1	NA	TRBJ2-1	14	CSVGNRGGQNEQFF
TRBV18	TRBD1	TRBJ1-5	16	CASSPYDRGGNQPQHF
TRBV5-1	NA	TRBJ2-2	14	CASSFGTNTGELFF
TRBV19	TRBD2	TRBJ2-5	15	CASSTVTSAIETQYF
TRBV7-8	NA	TRBJ2-2	13	CASSLGRTGELFF
TRBV2	TRBD1	TRBJ1-5	13	CASSELGGQPQHF
TRBV7-2	NA	TRBJ1-4	15	CASSFGVLAREKLFF